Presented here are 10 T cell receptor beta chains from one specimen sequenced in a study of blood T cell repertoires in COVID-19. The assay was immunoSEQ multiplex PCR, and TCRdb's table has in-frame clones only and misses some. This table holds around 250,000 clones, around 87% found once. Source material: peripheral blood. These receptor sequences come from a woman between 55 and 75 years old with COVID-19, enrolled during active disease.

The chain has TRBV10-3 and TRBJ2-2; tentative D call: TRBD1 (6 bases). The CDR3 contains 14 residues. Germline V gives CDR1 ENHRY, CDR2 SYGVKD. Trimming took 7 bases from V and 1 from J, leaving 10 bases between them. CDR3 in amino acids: CAITEQGNTGELFF. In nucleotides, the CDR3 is TGTGCCATCACCGAACAGGGGAACACCGGGGAGCTGTTTTTT.

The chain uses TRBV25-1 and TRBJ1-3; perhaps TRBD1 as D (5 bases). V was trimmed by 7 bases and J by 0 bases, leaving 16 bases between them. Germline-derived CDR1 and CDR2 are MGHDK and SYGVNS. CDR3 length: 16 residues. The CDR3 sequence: CASTVTGGLSGNTIYF. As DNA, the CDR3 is TGTGCCAGCACCGTTACAGGTGGGCTCTCTGGAAACACCATATATTTT.

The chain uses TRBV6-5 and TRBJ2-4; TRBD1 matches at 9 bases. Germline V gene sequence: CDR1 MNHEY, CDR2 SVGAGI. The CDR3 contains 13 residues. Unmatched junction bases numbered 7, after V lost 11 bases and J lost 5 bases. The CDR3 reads CAAGQGLQNIQYF. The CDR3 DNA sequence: TGTGCCGCCGGACAGGGGTTGCAAAACATTCAGTACTTC.

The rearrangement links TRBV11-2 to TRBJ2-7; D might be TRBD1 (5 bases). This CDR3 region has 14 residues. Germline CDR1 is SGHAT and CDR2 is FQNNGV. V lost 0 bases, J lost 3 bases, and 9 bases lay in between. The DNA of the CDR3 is TGTGCCAGCAGCTTAGAACCCAGGGACTACGAGCAGTACTTC. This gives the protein CASSLEPRDYEQYF.

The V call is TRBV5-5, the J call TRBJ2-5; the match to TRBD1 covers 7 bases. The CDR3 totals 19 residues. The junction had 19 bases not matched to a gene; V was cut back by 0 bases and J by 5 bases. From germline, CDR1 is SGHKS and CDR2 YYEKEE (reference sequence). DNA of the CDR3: TGTGCCAGCAGCTTGGTAGGGACAGTCAGAGTCTTCTCCCGGGAGACCCAGTACTTC. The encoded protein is CASSLVGTVRVFSRETQYF.

The CDR3 DNA sequence: TGTGCCATCACCAAGGGACAGGACTATGGCTACACCTTC. Translated, it gives CAITKGQDYGYTF. This chain links TRBV10-3 with TRBJ1-2; TRBD1 agrees at 8 bases. The CDR3 length is 13 residues. CDR1 is ENHRY and CDR2 is SYGVKD in the germline V gene. With 7 bases clipped from V and 3 bases from J, the junction kept 4 bases outside the gene matches.

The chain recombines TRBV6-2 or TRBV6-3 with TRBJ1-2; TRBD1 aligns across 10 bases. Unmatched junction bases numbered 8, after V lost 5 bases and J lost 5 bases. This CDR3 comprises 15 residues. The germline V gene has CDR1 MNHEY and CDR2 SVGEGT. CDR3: CASSRPGQGTYGYTF. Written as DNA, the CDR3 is TGTGCCAGCAGTCGGCCGGGACAGGGGACGTATGGCTACACCTTC.

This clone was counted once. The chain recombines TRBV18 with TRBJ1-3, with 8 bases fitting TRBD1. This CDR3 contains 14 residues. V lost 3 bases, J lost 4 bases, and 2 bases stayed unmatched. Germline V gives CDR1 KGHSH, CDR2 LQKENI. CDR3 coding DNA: TGTGCCAGCTCACCGACAGGGGACGGAAACACCATATATTTT. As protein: CASSPTGDGNTIYF.

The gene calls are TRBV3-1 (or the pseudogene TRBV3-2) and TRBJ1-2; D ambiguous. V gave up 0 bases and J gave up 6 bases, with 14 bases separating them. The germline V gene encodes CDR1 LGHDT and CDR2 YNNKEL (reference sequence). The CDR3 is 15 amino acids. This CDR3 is CASSQEGSSPHGYTF. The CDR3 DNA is TGTGCCAGCAGCCAAGAGGGCTCCAGCCCTCATGGCTACACCTTC.

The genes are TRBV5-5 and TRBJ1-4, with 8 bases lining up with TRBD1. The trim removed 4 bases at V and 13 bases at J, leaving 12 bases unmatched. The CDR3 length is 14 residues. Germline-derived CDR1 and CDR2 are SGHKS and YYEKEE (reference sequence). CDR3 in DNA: TGTGCCAGCAGCCCACAGGGGGGGCGGGAAGCACTGTTTTTT. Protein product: CASSPQGGREALFF.